Each of the 26 T cell receptor beta chains below was sequenced from the same sample in a study of blood T cell repertoires in COVID-19. The data were produced by immunoSEQ multiplex PCR, yet TCRdb's version contains in-frame clones alone and is incomplete. The table lists roughly 100,000 clones, more than 80% of them singletons. Sequencing was performed on peripheral blood. The receptor source for this set is a human donor in a cohort sampled during active COVID-19.

The J gene is TRBJ1-4, the V gene TRBV15; D is perhaps TRBD1 (5 bases). The V and J ends lost 0 bases and 7 bases respectively, with 9 bases between them. CDR1 and CDR2 (germline): LNHNV, YYDKDF (reference sequence). This CDR3 is built from 14 residues. The CDR3 DNA follows: TGTGCCACCAGCAGAGATAGCAGGGCTGAAAAACTGTTTTTT. This gives the protein CATSRDSRAEKLFF.

The chain employs TRBV3-1 (or the pseudogene TRBV3-2) and TRBJ2-5; 7 nucleotides line up with TRBD1. Germline V gene data show CDR1 as LGHDT and CDR2 as YNNKEL (reference sequence). After removal of 2 bases from V and 1 base from J, the junction contained 7 bases not matched to a gene. This CDR3 is built from 16 residues. CDR3 sequence reads: CASSQPTTGAQETQYF. The CDR3 DNA reads TGTGCCAGCAGCCAACCAACTACAGGGGCCCAAGAGACCCAGTACTTC.

This clone was counted a few times. V gene TRBV5-1 combines with J gene TRBJ1-2; no reliable D call. The V gene's germline CDR1 is SGHRS and CDR2 YFSETQ. V was pared by 0 bases and J by 3 bases, with 12 bases between. The CDR3 sequence is 15 residues long. CDR3 bases: TGCGCCAGCAGCTTGGAGGGAGCGGGGTACTATGGCTACACCTTC. Amino acids: CASSLEGAGYYGYTF.

This rearrangement joins TRBV29-1 to TRBJ2-4, with a possible D match to TRBD1 (6 bases). Germline loops: CDR1 SQVTM, CDR2 ANQGSEA. CDR3 size: 14 residues. Trimming removed 2 bases at V and 6 bases at J, with 14 bases between. The CDR3 DNA reads as TGCAGCGTTGAATCCGGCAGGGGTGTAAACATTCAGTACTTC. Translation: CSVESGRGVNIQYF.

The chain has TRBV7-8 and TRBJ2-7; 7 bases agree with TRBD1. V shed 1 base and J 6 bases; nucleotides not matched to a gene: 6. CDR3 length: 14 amino acids. Germline V gene data show CDR1 as SGHVS and CDR2 as FQNEAQ. The CDR3 region has the DNA TGTGCCAGCAGCTTAGAGAGGGGGCCTATCGAGCAGTACTTC. Protein sequence: CASSLERGPIEQYF.

The gene calls are TRBV6-1 and TRBJ1-1, with D perhaps TRBD1 (5 bases). Germline-derived CDR1 and CDR2 are MNHNS and SASEGT. Trimming removed 0 bases from V and 7 bases from J, with 12 bases in between. The length of the CDR3 is 14 residues. CDR3 loop: CASSEAGTGREAFF. In nucleotides, the CDR3 is TGTGCCAGCAGTGAAGCTGGGACTGGACGTGAAGCTTTCTTT.

The chain joins TRBV3-1 (or the pseudogene TRBV3-2) to TRBJ2-3; possible D gene TRBD2, 6 bases. V gave up 0 bases and J gave up 4 bases, with 11 bases separating them. CDR1 is LGHDT and CDR2 is YNNKEL in the germline V gene (reference sequence). CDR3 length: 15 amino acids. The CDR3 region has the DNA TGTGCCAGCAGCCAAGATCTCGGGGGAGCAGATACGCAGTATTTT. Amino acids: CASSQDLGGADTQYF.

As for this clone: At one end, the junction sequence differs from germline, possibly due to a read error. At the DNA level, this CDR3 is encoded by other sequences in the same sample as well. The rearrangement uses TRBV4-1 and TRBJ2-3, with 9 bases aligning to TRBD1. The CDR3 contains 17 residues. Per germline, CDR1 MGHRA and CDR2 YSYEKL. The CDR3 loop reads CASSQDGGQGPTDTQYF. CDR3 nucleotide sequence: TGCGCCAGTAGCCAAGATGGGGGACAGGGACCCACAGATACGCAGTATTTT.

The rearrangement uses TRBV7-7 and TRBJ2-3; 15 bases are a match to TRBD2. This CDR3 region has 20 residues. CDR1 is SSHAT and CDR2 is FNYEAQ in the germline V gene (reference sequence). The J segment lost 2 bases and the V segment lost 5 bases, leaving 14 bases of the junction unmatched. The CDR3 nucleotides read TGTGCCAGCAGCAAGGCGTCCCTTGGGACTAGCGGGGGGACCACAGATACGCAGTATTTT. Protein sequence: CASSKASLGTSGGTTDTQYF.

The V gene is TRBV19, the J gene TRBJ2-6; D may be TRBD1 (6 bases). Between the trimmed V and J ends, which lost 3 bases and 2 bases, there was a span of 14 bases. This CDR3 region has 17 residues. Germline CDR1 and CDR2: LNHDA and SQIVND (reference sequence). This CDR3 is CASSIGQGYAGANVLTF. The CDR3 DNA follows: TGTGCCAGTAGTATTGGGCAGGGGTATGCTGGGGCCAACGTCCTGACTTTC.

V is TRBV5-1 and J is TRBJ2-1; 12 bases line up with TRBD2. The CDR3 is 15 amino acids. Germline CDR1 is SGHRS and CDR2 is YFSETQ. Unmatched junction bases numbered 8, after V lost 4 bases and J lost 9 bases. The CDR3 DNA is TGCGCCAGCAGCGTCGCTAGCGGGGGGGATGGTGAGCAGTTCTTC. Translation gives CASSVASGGDGEQFF.

V gene TRBV6-6 combines with J gene TRBJ2-4; possibly TRBD1 for D (5 bases). The CDR3 is 14 residues long. Germline V gene data show CDR1 as MNHNY and CDR2 as SVGAGI (reference sequence). Trimming took 6 bases from V and 3 from J, leaving 12 bases between them. In DNA, the CDR3 is TGTGCCAGCAGCCTCAGGGCTGGCAAAAACATTCAGTACTTC. This sequence encodes CASSLRAGKNIQYF.

The V gene is TRBV7-3, the J gene TRBJ1-1, with unresolved D. From germline, CDR1 is SGHTA and CDR2 FQGTGA. The CDR3 runs to 15 residues. V gave up 5 bases and J gave up 3 bases, with 16 bases separating them. The CDR3 region is CASSNSAWRDTEAFF. CDR3 DNA sequence: TGTGCCAGCAGCAATAGTGCTTGGAGGGACACTGAAGCTTTCTTT.

The rearrangement uses TRBV4-2 and TRBJ2-7; 13 bases are a match to TRBD2. Germline V CDR1 and CDR2: LGHNA, YNFKEQ. The CDR3 contains 17 residues. The V gene end was trimmed by 0 bases and the J gene end by 5 bases; junction bases not matched to a gene: 7. CDR3 DNA: TGTGCCAGCAGCCAAGAGACTGGGACTAGCGGGGCAAACGAGCAGTACTTC. It translates to CASSQETGTSGANEQYF.

The chain uses TRBV7-3 and TRBJ2-7, with D possibly being TRBD2 (5 bases). CDR1 is SGHTA and CDR2 is FQGTGA in the germline V gene. The CDR3 totals 13 residues. Trimming removed 1 base from V and 4 bases from J, with 8 bases in between. The CDR3 region is CASSLIEGYEQYF. DNA of the CDR3: TGTGCCAGCAGCTTAATAGAGGGTTACGAGCAGTACTTC.

V is TRBV4-1 and J is TRBJ1-5; the D gene is possibly TRBD1 (6 bases). This CDR3 has 17 amino acids. Germline V lookup: CDR1 MGHRA, CDR2 YSYEKL. The V end was cut by 0 bases, the J end by 0 bases, with 12 bases between. The CDR3 bases are TGCGCCAGCAGCCAAGAGATTTGGACAGATAGCAATCAGCCCCAGCATTTT. This translates into CASSQEIWTDSNQPQHF.

The V call is TRBV6-4, the J call TRBJ2-3; 9 nucleotides match TRBD1. The germline V gene has CDR1 MRHNA and CDR2 SNTAGT. J gave up 4 bases and V 4 bases, and 3 bases lay outside the gene matches. The CDR3 consists of 14 residues. The DNA for the CDR3 is TGTGCCAGCAGTGCGACAGGGGGGTCAGATACGCAGTATTTT. It is translated as CASSATGGSDTQYF.

This chain uses TRBV11-3 with TRBJ1-2; 7 bases fit TRBD1. V trimming: 0 bases; J trimming: 2 bases; junction bases outside the gene matches: 9. The CDR3 totals 17 residues. Per germline, CDR1 SGHNT and CDR2 YENEEA. CDR3 nucleotides: TGTGCCAGCAGCTTAGAGATTAACAGGGGTTCGAACTATGGCTACACCTTC. Encoded protein: CASSLEINRGSNYGYTF.

V gene TRBV28 combines with J gene TRBJ2-3, with 12 bases aligning to TRBD2. The germline V gene has CDR1 MDHEN and CDR2 SYDVKM. J was trimmed by 5 bases and V by 4 bases; bases with no gene match: 4. CDR3 length equals 15 residues. CDR3 amino acids: CASSSLAGGGDTQYF. CDR3 sequence (DNA): TGTGCCAGCAGTTCCCTAGCGGGGGGGGGAGATACGCAGTATTTT.

V and J are TRBV12-5 and TRBJ1-6; maybe TRBD1 (6 bases). The CDR3 has 16 residues. Germline-derived CDR1 and CDR2 are LGHNT and FRNRAP. The ends were cut back, 6 bases at V and 6 bases at J, with 18 bases in the middle. CDR3 in amino acids: CASGEGVPAINSPLHF. The CDR3, as DNA: TGTGCTAGTGGAGAGGGGGTACCGGCGATTAATTCACCCCTCCACTTT.

This clone was observed a single time. The CDR3 protein is CASSQWEGRGTYGYTF. CDR3 in DNA: TGTGCCAGCAGCCAGTGGGAGGGCAGGGGTACCTACGGCTACACCTTC. The chain is built from TRBV4-2 and TRBJ1-2, with a weak D call TRBD1 (6 bases). The germline CDR1 and CDR2 sequences are LGHNA and YNFKEQ. V shed 3 bases and J shed 8 bases, with 22 bases lying between them. The CDR3 spans 16 residues.

V usage is TRBV7-2 and J usage is TRBJ2-7; tentative D call: TRBD1 (5 bases). CDR3 length equals 14 residues. V lost 0 bases and J lost 2, with 8 bases in between. From germline, CDR1 is SGHTA and CDR2 FQGNSA. The DNA of the CDR3 is TGTGCCAGCAGCTTAGCGGGGCGCACCTACGAGCAGTACTTC. It is translated as CASSLAGRTYEQYF. The whole variable domain, remainder taken from reference TRBV7-2 and TRBJ2-7, is GAGVSQSPSNKVTEKGKDVELRCDPISGHTALYWYRQSLGQGLEFLIYFQGNSAPDKSGLPSDRFSAERTGGSVSTLTIQRTQQEDSAVYLCASSLAGRTYEQYFGPGTRLTVT.

The chain employs TRBV6-2 or TRBV6-3 and TRBJ2-7, with 7 nucleotides matching TRBD1. Germline CDR1 is MNHEY and CDR2 is SVGEGT. CDR3 size: 15 residues. The J segment lost 6 bases and the V segment lost 0 bases, leaving 8 bases of the junction unmatched. The CDR3 protein is CASSYSRQGKAEQYF. The CDR3 DNA sequence: TGTGCCAGCAGTTACTCGAGACAGGGTAAAGCCGAGCAGTACTTC.

Note on this clone: Within the sample, other DNA sequences also encode this same CDR3. V and J are TRBV2 and TRBJ2-7; D not certain. The CDR3 runs to 12 residues. Deletions cut 4 bases from V and 1 base from J, with 5 bases between. Germline V CDR1 and CDR2: SNHLY, FYNNEI. The CDR3 DNA reads TGTGCCAGCAGTGGAGATTCCTACGAGCAGTACTTC. Protein sequence: CASSGDSYEQYF.

The V and J genes are TRBV19 and TRBJ2-1; 10 bases align to TRBD2. After removal of 4 bases from V and 9 bases from J, the junction contained 15 bases not matched to a gene. Germline loops: CDR1 LNHDA, CDR2 SQIVND (reference sequence). The length of the CDR3 is 17 residues. The CDR3, as DNA: TGTGCCAGTAGTAAGGCTAGCGGGGGTCGTTTTGGGTTTGAGCAGTTCTTC. Translation gives CASSKASGGRFGFEQFF.

The chain carries TRBV11-2 and TRBJ2-5; 8 bases agree with TRBD2. CDR1 SGHAT and CDR2 FQNNGV come from the germline V gene. CDR3 length: 14 residues. V gave up 2 bases and J gave up 1 base; unmatched junction bases: 0. The CDR3 here is CASSLTSGQETQYF. The CDR3 region has the DNA TGTGCCAGCAGCTTAACTAGCGGCCAAGAGACCCAGTACTTC.